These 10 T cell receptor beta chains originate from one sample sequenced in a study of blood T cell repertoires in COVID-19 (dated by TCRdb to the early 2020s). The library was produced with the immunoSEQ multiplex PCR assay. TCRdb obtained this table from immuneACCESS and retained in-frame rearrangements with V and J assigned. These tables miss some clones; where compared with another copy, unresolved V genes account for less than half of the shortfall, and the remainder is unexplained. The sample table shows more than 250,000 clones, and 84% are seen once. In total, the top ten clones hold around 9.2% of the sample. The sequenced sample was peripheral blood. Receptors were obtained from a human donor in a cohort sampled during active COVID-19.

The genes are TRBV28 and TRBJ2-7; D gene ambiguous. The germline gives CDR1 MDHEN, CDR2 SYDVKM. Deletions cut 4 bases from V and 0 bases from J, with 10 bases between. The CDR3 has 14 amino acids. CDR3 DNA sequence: TGTGCCAGCAGTTCCCTCCCCAGCTCCTACGAGCAGTACTTC. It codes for CASSSLPSSYEQYF.

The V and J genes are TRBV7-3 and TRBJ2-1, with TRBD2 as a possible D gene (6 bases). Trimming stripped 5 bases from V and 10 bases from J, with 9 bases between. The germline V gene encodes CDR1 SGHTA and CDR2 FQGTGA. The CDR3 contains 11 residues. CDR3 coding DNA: TGTGCCAGCAGCCGTGGAGGGGAGCAGTTCTTC. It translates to CASSRGGEQFF.

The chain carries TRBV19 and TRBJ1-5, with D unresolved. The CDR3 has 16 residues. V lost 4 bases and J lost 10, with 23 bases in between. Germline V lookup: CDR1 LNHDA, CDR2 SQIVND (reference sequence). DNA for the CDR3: TGTGCCAGTAGTACCCGGGAGGTCCAAGGACTATACCCCCAGCATTTT. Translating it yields CASSTREVQGLYPQHF.

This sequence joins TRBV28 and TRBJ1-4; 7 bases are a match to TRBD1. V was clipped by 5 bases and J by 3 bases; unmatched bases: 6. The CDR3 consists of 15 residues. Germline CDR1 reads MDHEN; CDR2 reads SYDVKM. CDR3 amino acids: CASSSTGDPNEKLFF. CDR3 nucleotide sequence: TGTGCCAGCAGTAGTACAGGGGATCCTAATGAAAAACTGTTTTTT.

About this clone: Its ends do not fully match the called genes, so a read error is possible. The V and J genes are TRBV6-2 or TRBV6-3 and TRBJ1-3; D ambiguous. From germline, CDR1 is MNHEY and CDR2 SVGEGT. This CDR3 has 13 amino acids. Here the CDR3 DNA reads TGTGCCAGCAGTTACTCGACTGGGAACACCATATATTTT. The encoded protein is CASSYSTGNTIYF.

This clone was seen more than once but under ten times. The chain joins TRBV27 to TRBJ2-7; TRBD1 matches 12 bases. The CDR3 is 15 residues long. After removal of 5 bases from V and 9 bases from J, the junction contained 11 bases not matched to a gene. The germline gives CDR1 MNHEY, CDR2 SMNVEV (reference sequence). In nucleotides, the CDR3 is TGTGCCAGCAGTCCCCGGGGACAGGGGGCGTTCGGGCAGTACTTC. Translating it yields CASSPRGQGAFGQYF.

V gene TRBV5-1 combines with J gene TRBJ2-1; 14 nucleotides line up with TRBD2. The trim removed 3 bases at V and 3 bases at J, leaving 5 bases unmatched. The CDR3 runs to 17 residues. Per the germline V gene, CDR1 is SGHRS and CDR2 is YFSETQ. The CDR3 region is CASSSGTSGSGYNEQFF. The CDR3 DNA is TGCGCCAGCAGCTCGGGGACTAGCGGGAGTGGCTACAATGAGCAGTTCTTC.

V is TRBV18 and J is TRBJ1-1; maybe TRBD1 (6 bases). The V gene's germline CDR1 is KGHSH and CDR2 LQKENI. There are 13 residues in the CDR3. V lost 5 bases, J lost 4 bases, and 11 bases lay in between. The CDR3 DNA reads TGTGCCAGCTCATATACAGGGTCCACTGAAGCTTTCTTT. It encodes CASSYTGSTEAFF.

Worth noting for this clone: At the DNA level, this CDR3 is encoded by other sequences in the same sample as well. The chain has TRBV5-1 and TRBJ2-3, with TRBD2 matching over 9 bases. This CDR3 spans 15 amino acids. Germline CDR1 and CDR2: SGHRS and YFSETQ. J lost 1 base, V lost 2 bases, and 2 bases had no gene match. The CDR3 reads CASSFLAGGTDTQYF. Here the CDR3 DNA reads TGCGCCAGCAGCTTCTTAGCGGGGGGCACAGATACGCAGTATTTT.

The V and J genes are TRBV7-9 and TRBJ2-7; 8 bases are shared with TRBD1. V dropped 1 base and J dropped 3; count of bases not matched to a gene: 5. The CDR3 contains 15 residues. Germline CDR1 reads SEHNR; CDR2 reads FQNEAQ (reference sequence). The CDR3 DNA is TGTGCCAGCAGCTTAGATTGGACAGGGAACTACGAGCAGTACTTC. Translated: CASSLDWTGNYEQYF.